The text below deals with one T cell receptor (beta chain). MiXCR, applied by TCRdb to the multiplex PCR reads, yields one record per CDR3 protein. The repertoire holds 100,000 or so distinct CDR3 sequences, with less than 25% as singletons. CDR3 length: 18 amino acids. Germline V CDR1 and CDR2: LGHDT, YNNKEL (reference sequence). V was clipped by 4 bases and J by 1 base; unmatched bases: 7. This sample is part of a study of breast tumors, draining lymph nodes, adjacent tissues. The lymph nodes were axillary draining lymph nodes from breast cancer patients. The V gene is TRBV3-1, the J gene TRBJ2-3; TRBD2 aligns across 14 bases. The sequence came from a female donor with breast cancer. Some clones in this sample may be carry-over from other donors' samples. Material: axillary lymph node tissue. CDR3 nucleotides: TGTGCCAGCAGCCCGACTAGCGGGAGGGGAAGGGGCACAGATACGCAGTATTTT. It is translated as CASSPTSGRGRGTDTQYF.